Below, 24 T cell receptor beta chains from the same sample are listed, as sequenced in a study of T cells after yellow fever vaccination. TCRdb itself ran the 5' RACE reads through MiXCR, one entry per CDR3 protein. The sample has almost 600,000 distinct CDR3 sequences; about 14% are singletons. The sample was PBMCs, taken on the day of the yellow fever booster vaccination. The origin of the receptors is a man aged 25-40 years who received the YFV17D yellow fever vaccine.

The J gene is TRBJ2-2, the V gene TRBV20-1; D ambiguous. Germline loops: CDR1 DFQATT, CDR2 SNEGSKA (reference sequence). The CDR3 spans 15 residues. Trimming took 6 bases from V and 2 from J, leaving 16 bases between them. The CDR3 DNA reads as TGCAGTGCCGGCCGACCCGGTACCAACACCGGGGAGCTGTTTTTT. Translating gives CSAGRPGTNTGELFF.

V usage is TRBV29-1 and J usage is TRBJ2-6; 9 bases fit TRBD1. This CDR3 contains 17 residues. J lost 4 bases, V lost 1 base, and 8 bases had no gene match. Germline CDR1 SQVTM, CDR2 ANQGSEA. CDR3 loop: CSVEVGTGLPGANVLTF. For the CDR3, the DNA is TGCAGCGTTGAAGTAGGGACAGGGTTGCCCGGGGCCAACGTCCTGACTTTC.

The V gene is TRBV24-1, the J gene TRBJ2-2; D might be TRBD1 (5 bases). From germline, CDR1 is KGHDR and CDR2 SFDVKD. This CDR3 has 15 amino acids. Trimming left V 4 bases short and J 6 bases short, with 14 bases between. The CDR3 region has the DNA TGTGCCACCAGTGACACCCGCCAGGGTGCCGGGGAGCTGTTTTTT. Its translation is CATSDTRQGAGELFF.

This clonotype has a handful of counts. The chain is built from TRBV7-3 and TRBJ2-1, with no clear D. Germline V gene sequence: CDR1 SGHTA, CDR2 FQGTGA. The length of the CDR3 is 13 residues. V was pared by 2 bases and J by 7 bases, with 9 bases between. The CDR3 loop reads CASSLGPENEQFF. In DNA, the CDR3 is TGTGCCAGCAGCTTAGGGCCGGAAAATGAGCAGTTCTTC.

This clonotype appeared a few times. This chain uses TRBV15 with TRBJ2-7; 7 bases are shared with TRBD2. This CDR3 comprises 12 residues. J gave up 9 bases and V 5 bases, and 7 bases lay outside the gene matches. CDR1 is LNHNV, CDR2 YYDKDF, per germline (reference sequence). The CDR3 protein is CATSSGGTTQYF. CDR3 nucleotides: TGTGCCACCAGCTCTGGGGGGACTACGCAGTACTTC. The complete variable domain, with remaining parts taken from reference TRBV15 and TRBJ2-7, reads DAMVIQNPRYQVTQFGKPVTLSCSQTLNHNVMYWYQQKSSQAPKLLFHYYDKDFNNEADTPDNFQSRRPNTSFCFLDIRSPGLGDTAMYLCATSSGGTTQYFGPGTRLTVT.

V usage is TRBV5-1 and J usage is TRBJ1-2; TRBD1 matches at 7 bases. Germline-derived CDR1 and CDR2 are SGHRS and YFSETQ. V shed 4 bases, J shed 0 bases, and the junction held 6 bases outside the gene matches. The CDR3 is 15 amino acids. CDR3 bases: TGCGCCAGCAGCGCCAGGACAGGATCTAACTATGGCTACACCTTC. This codes for CASSARTGSNYGYTF.

This clonotype has more than one count but fewer than ten. The V gene is TRBV9, the J gene TRBJ2-5, with D perhaps matching TRBD1 (6 bases). V gave up 1 base and J gave up 5 bases, with 15 bases separating them. The CDR3 consists of 15 residues. CDR1 and CDR2 (germline): SGDLS, YYNGEE. In nucleotides, the CDR3 is TGTGCCAGCAGCGTATCAGGGACAAAATGGGAGACCCAGTACTTC. Its translation: CASSVSGTKWETQYF.

This clonotype came up a few times. The genes are TRBV12-3 or TRBV12-4 and TRBJ2-5; D is undetermined. The CDR3 has 13 residues. Between the trimmed V and J ends, which lost 6 bases and 4 bases, there was a span of 12 bases. The CDR3: CASSPRVPETQYF. The CDR3 nucleotides are TGTGCCAGCAGCCCACGGGTTCCAGAGACCCAGTACTTC.

The sample holds a few counts of this clonotype. This chain connects TRBV14 to TRBJ2-6, with 8 bases fitting TRBD1. Trimming at V came to 4 bases and at J to 4 bases, leaving 6 bases not matched to a gene. Germline CDR1 and CDR2: SGHDN and FVKESK. The CDR3 length is 16 residues. CDR3 amino acids: CASSRTRGHGANVLTF. CDR3 sequence (DNA): TGTGCCAGCAGCCGTACCAGGGGGCACGGGGCCAACGTCCTGACTTTC.

The CDR3 sequence: CASSLDHQTGTAQYF. The CDR3, as DNA: TGCGCCAGCAGCCTAGACCATCAGACCGGGACAGCGCAGTACTTC. The chain carries TRBV4-3 and TRBJ2-4; the match to TRBD1 covers 7 bases. Germline CDR1 and CDR2: LGHNA and YSLEER. Trimming took 4 bases from V and 13 from J; bases not matched to a gene: 16. This CDR3 is built from 15 residues.

The chain employs TRBV6-1 and TRBJ2-7; D possibly uses TRBD1 or TRBD2 (5 bases each). Germline V gene sequence: CDR1 MNHNS, CDR2 SASEGT. The CDR3 is made up of 14 amino acids. Trimming shortened V by 6 bases and J by 4 bases, and 16 bases separated the two germline ends. CDR3 sequence: CASRAGDLLYEQYF. CDR3 in DNA: TGTGCCAGCAGAGCCGGGGACCTACTATACGAGCAGTACTTC.

The chain links TRBV9 to TRBJ1-1; TRBD1 agrees at 8 bases. After removal of 2 bases from V and 0 bases from J, the junction contained 9 bases not matched to a gene. Germline values: CDR1 SGDLS, CDR2 YYNGEE. The CDR3 is 17 residues long. For the CDR3, the DNA is TGTGCCAGCAGCGTTGAGGGACAGGTTTACATGAACACTGAAGCTTTCTTT. Its translation: CASSVEGQVYMNTEAFF.

The rearrangement uses TRBV5-1 and TRBJ2-3; TRBD2 matches 13 bases. CDR3 length: 17 residues. The V segment lost 3 bases and the J segment 8 bases; nucleotides outside the gene matches: 12. Germline V CDR1 and CDR2: SGHRS, YFSETQ. The CDR3, as DNA: TGCGCCAGCAGCTCAAGATGGACTAGCGGGAGTCGAGGTACGCAGTATTTT. It codes for CASSSRWTSGSRGTQYF. The full variable domain, with the rest looked up from reference TRBV5-1 and TRBJ2-3, is KAGVTQTPRYLIKTRGQQVTLSCSPISGHRSVSWYQQTPGQGLQFLFEYFSETQRNKGNFPGRFSGRQFSNSRSEMNVSTLELGDSALYLCASSSRWTSGSRGTQYFGPGTRLTVL.

This clonotype was picked up a small number of times. The gene calls are TRBV28 and TRBJ2-2; a weak D match, TRBD1 (7 bases). CDR1 and CDR2 (germline): MDHEN, SYDVKM. The V gene lost 2 bases and the J gene lost 3 bases, with 16 bases spanning the gap. CDR3 length: 17 amino acids. CDR3 DNA: TGTGCCAGCAGTTTAACCTGGACAGGCGGGGACACCGGGGAGCTGTTTTTT. It yields the protein CASSLTWTGGDTGELFF.

The chain joins TRBV11-2 to TRBJ2-3; D is unclear. Trimming removed 7 bases at V and 0 bases at J, with 11 bases between. The germline gives CDR1 SGHAT, CDR2 FQNNGV. The CDR3 is 14 residues long. The chain's CDR3 is CASTTLTSTDTQYF. CDR3 DNA: TGTGCCAGCACCACCCTAACTAGCACAGATACGCAGTATTTT.

This clonotype was picked up a small number of times. The rearrangement uses TRBV29-1 and TRBJ1-1, with TRBD1 as a possible D gene (6 bases). In germline, CDR1 is SQVTM, CDR2 ANQGSEA. The CDR3 covers 14 residues. V was cut by 3 bases and J by 3 bases, with 14 bases left in between. CDR3 nucleotide sequence: TGCAGCGTTGAGCTGACAGGAGCGGACACTGAAGCTTTCTTT. It translates to CSVELTGADTEAFF.

The chain has TRBV7-3 and TRBJ2-1, with a possible D match to TRBD2 (6 bases). The germline V gene has CDR1 SGHTA and CDR2 FQGTGA. Trimming cost V 4 bases and J 7 bases, with 11 bases left between them. The CDR3 contains 13 residues. The DNA for the CDR3 is TGTGCCAGCAGCTATGGAGGGCCTAATGAGCAGTTCTTC. It translates to CASSYGGPNEQFF.

The chain has TRBV5-1 and TRBJ2-5; TRBD2 aligns across 8 bases. Trimming at V came to 0 bases and at J to 2 bases, leaving 6 bases not matched to a gene. The CDR3 spans 16 residues. CDR1 and CDR2 (germline): SGHRS, YFSETQ. CDR3 amino acids: CASSLDAAGGQETQYF. CDR3 sequence (DNA): TGCGCCAGCAGCTTGGACGCTGCGGGAGGACAAGAGACCCAGTACTTC.

In this sample, this clonotype turned up a few times. V and J are TRBV6-2 or TRBV6-3 and TRBJ2-3; 11 nucleotides match TRBD2. Germline CDR1 MNHEY, CDR2 SVGEGT. This CDR3 is built from 21 residues. Germline trimming cut 2 bases from V and 2 bases from J; bases unmatched to any gene: 18. This CDR3 reads CASSYKFLAASGRKVTDTQYF. Written as DNA, the CDR3 is TGTGCCAGCAGTTACAAGTTTTTAGCGGCTAGCGGGAGGAAAGTCACAGATACGCAGTATTTT.

The chain couples TRBV2 to TRBJ2-3; 10 bases align to TRBD2. Unmatched junction bases numbered 6, after V lost 8 bases and J lost 4 bases. This CDR3 has 14 amino acids. CDR1 is SNHLY, CDR2 FYNNEI, per germline. Here the CDR3 reads CASVSGRAADTQYF. CDR3 DNA sequence: TGTGCCAGCGTCAGCGGGAGGGCCGCAGATACGCAGTATTTT. The whole variable domain, filled in from reference TRBV2 and TRBJ2-3, reads EPEVTQTPSHQVTQMGQEVILRCVPISNHLYFYWYRQILGQKVEFLVSFYNNEISEKSEIFDDQFSVERPDGSNFTLKIRSTKLEDSAMYFCASVSGRAADTQYFGPGTRLTVL.

J is TRBJ2-2 and V is TRBV7-6; the match to TRBD2 covers 12 bases. Per the germline V gene, CDR1 is SGHVS and CDR2 is FNYEAQ. Trimming removed 6 bases from V and 1 base from J; junction bases left unmatched: 0. This CDR3 is 15 amino acids long. This CDR3 is CASRTSGGNTGELFF. CDR3 DNA sequence: TGTGCCAGCAGGACTAGCGGGGGGAACACCGGGGAGCTGTTTTTT.

The rearrangement links TRBV2 to TRBJ2-2; no firm D call. Germline V gene lookup returns CDR1 SNHLY and CDR2 FYNNEI. The CDR3 runs to 15 residues. V was shortened by 2 bases and J by 0 bases, with 7 bases between the two germline ends. This CDR3 reads CASSEMGANTGELFF. The CDR3 coding sequence is TGTGCCAGCAGTGAAATGGGCGCGAACACCGGGGAGCTGTTTTTT.

The chain carries TRBV7-2 and TRBJ2-2, with 7 bases lining up with TRBD1. The CDR3 spans 15 residues. The ends lost 5 bases at V and 4 bases at J; junction bases unmatched: 7. CDR1 SGHTA and CDR2 FQGNSA come from the germline V gene. The CDR3 DNA is TGTGCCAGCAGCCCACAGGGGACCGGCACCGGGGAGCTGTTTTTT. Translation: CASSPQGTGTGELFF. Combining the CDR3 with reference TRBV7-2 and TRBJ2-2 gives the whole variable domain GAGVSQSPSNKVTEKGKDVELRCDPISGHTALYWYRQSLGQGLEFLIYFQGNSAPDKSGLPSDRFSAERTGGSVSTLTIQRTQQEDSAVYLCASSPQGTGTGELFFGEGSRLTVL.

V usage is TRBV7-9 and J usage is TRBJ2-3, with 7 bases identical to TRBD2. This CDR3 region has 15 residues. Germline V CDR1 and CDR2: SEHNR, FQNEAQ (reference sequence). The V segment lost 3 bases and the J segment 0 bases; nucleotides outside the gene matches: 3. As DNA, the CDR3 is TGTGCCAGCAGCTTCTCTAGCGGAAGCACAGATACGCAGTATTTT. Protein: CASSFSSGSTDTQYF. The complete variable domain, with remaining parts taken from reference TRBV7-9 and TRBJ2-3, reads DTGVSQNPRHKITKRGQNVTFRCDPISEHNRLYWYRQTLGQGPEFLTYFQNEAQLEKSRLLSDRFSAERPKGSFSTLEIQRTEQGDSAMYLCASSFSSGSTDTQYFGPGTRLTVL.